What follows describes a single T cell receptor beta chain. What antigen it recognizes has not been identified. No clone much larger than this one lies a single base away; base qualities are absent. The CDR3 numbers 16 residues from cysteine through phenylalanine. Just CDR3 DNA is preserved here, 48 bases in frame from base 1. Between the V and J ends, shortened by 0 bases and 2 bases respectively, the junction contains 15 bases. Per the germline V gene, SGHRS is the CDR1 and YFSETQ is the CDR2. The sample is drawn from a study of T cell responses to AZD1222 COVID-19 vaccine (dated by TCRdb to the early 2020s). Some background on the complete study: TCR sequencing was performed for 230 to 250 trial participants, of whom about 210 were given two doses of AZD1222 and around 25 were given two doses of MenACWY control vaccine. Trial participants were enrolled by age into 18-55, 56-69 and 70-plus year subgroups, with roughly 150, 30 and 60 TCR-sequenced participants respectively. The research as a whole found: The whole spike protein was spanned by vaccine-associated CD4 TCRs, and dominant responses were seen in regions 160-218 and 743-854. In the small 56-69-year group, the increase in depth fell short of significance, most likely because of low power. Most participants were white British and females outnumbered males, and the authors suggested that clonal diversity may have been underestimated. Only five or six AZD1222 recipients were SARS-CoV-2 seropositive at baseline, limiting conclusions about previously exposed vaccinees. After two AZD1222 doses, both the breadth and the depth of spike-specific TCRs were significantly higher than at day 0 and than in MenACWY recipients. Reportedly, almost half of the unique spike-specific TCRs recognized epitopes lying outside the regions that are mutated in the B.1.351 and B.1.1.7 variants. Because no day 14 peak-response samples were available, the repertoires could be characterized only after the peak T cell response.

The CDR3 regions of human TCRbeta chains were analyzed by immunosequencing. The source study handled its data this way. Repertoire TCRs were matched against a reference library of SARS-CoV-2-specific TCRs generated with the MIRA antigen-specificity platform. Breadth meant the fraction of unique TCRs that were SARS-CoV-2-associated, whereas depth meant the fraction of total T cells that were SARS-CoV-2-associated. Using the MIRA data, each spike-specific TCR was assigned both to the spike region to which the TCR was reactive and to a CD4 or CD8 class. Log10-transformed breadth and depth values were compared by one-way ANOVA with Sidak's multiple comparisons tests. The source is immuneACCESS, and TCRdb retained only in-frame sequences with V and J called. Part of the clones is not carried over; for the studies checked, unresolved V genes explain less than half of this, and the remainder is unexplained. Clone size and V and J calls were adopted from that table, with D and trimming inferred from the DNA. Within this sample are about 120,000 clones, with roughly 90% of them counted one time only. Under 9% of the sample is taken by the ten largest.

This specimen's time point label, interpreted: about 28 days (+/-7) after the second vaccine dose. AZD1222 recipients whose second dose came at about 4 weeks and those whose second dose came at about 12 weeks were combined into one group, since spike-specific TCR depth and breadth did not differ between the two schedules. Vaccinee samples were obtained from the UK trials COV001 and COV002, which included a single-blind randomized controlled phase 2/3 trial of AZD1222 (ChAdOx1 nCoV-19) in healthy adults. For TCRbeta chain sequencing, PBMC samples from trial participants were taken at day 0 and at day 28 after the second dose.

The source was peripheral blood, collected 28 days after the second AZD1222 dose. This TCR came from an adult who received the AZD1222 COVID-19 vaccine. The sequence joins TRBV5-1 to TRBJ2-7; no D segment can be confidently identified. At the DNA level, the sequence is TGCGCCAGCAGCTTGGGTGAGTCAATTCCGACCTACGAGCAGTACTTC. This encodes CASSLGESIPTYEQYF. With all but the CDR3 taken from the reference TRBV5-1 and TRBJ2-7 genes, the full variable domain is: KAGVTQTPRYLIKTRGQQVTLSCSPISGHRSVSWYQQTPGQGLQFLFEYFSETQRNKGNFPGRFSGRQFSNSRSEMNVSTLELGDSALYLCASSLGESIPTYEQYFGPGTRLTVT.